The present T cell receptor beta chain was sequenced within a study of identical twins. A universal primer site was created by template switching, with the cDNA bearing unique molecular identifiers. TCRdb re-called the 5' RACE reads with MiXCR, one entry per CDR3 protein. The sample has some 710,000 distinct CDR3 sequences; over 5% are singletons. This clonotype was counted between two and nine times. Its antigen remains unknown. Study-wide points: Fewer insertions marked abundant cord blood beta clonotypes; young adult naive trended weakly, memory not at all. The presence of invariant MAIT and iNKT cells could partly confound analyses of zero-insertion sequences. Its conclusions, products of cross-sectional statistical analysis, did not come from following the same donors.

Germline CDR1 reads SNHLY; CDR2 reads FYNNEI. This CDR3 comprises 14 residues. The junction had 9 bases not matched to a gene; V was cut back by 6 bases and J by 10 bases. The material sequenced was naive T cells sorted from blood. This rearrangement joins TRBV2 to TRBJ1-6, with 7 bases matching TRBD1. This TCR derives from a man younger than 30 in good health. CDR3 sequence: CASSLDRIASPLHF. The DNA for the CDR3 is TGTGCCAGCAGCCTGGACAGGATCGCCTCACCCCTCCACTTT.